The 11 T cell receptor beta chains in this list originate from one sample, sequenced in a study of cytomegalovirus exposure and HLA in healthy donors. The PCR had 60 Vbeta and 13 Jbeta primers. Clones were read by immunoSEQ multiplex PCR, and TCRdb kept only the in-frame ones, dropping some. The table shows approximately 76,000 clones, with around 79% occurring only once. The sequencing sample was made of PBMCs. The receptors derive from a young man in good health and CMV-seronegative.

This clone was seen a few times. V and J are TRBV10-1 and TRBJ1-5, with 9 positions matching TRBD1. Trimming cost V 8 bases and J 0 bases; bases outside gene matches: 20. This CDR3 is 20 amino acids long. Per germline, CDR1 WNHNN and CDR2 SYGVQD (reference sequence). DNA of the CDR3: TGCGCCAGCGCCTCCCCAGTTGAACCGGGACAGGGACGTAGCAATCAGCCCCAGCATTTT. Its protein is CASASPVEPGQGRSNQPQHF.

The J gene is TRBJ1-1, the V gene TRBV15; perhaps TRBD1 as D (5 bases). Germline V gene lookup returns CDR1 LNHNV and CDR2 YYDKDF (reference sequence). CDR3 length: 13 residues. V was pared by 6 bases and J by 1 base, with 9 bases between. The CDR3 nucleotides read TGTGCCACCAGGGAGGGGCCGAACACTGAAGCTTTCTTT. As protein: CATREGPNTEAFF. Looking up the rest from reference TRBV15 and TRBJ1-1 gives the full variable domain: DAMVIQNPRYQVTQFGKPVTLSCSQTLNHNVMYWYQQKSSQAPKLLFHYYDKDFNNEADTPDNFQSRRPNTSFCFLDIRSPGLGDTAMYLCATREGPNTEAFFGQGTRLTVV.

This clone occurred a few times. The genes are TRBV7-2 and TRBJ2-1, with TRBD1 identical over 12 bases. CDR1 and CDR2 from the germline V gene are SGHTA and FQGNSA. Trimming removed 0 bases from V and 0 bases from J; junction bases left unmatched: 6. There are 19 residues in the CDR3. The CDR3 loop is CASSLAGTGGLSSYNEQFF. CDR3 coding DNA: TGTGCCAGCAGCTTAGCTGGGACAGGGGGCCTAAGCTCCTACAATGAGCAGTTCTTC.

About this clone: The sample holds other DNA sequences that translate to the same CDR3. The chain uses TRBV29-1 and TRBJ2-7; 7 bases are a match to TRBD1. The CDR3 contains 12 residues. Per germline, CDR1 SQVTM and CDR2 ANQGSEA. The trim removed 4 bases at V and 3 bases at J, leaving 3 bases unmatched. The CDR3 loop reads CSVARDSYEQYF. DNA of the CDR3: TGCAGCGTTGCGAGGGACAGCTACGAGCAGTACTTC.

This clone was observed a handful of times. The chain has TRBV18 and TRBJ2-7, with D possibly being TRBD1 (6 bases). Germline V gene lookup returns CDR1 KGHSH and CDR2 LQKENI. The V and J ends lost 1 base and 2 bases respectively, with 9 bases between them. The CDR3 extends over 14 amino acids. CDR3 in amino acids: CASSPRPGAYEQYF. The CDR3 DNA sequence: TGTGCCAGCTCACCACGCCCAGGGGCCTACGAGCAGTACTTC.

The rearrangement joins TRBV30 to TRBJ2-1; tentative D call: TRBD1 (5 bases). Germline assignment: CDR1 GTSNPN and CDR2 SVGIG (reference sequence). V lost 3 bases to trimming and J lost 3 bases, with 9 bases between them. The CDR3 sequence is 13 residues long. The CDR3 nucleotides are TGTGCCTGGAGCAAGACAGACTACAATGAGCAGTTCTTC. As protein: CAWSKTDYNEQFF.

V is TRBV11-1 and J is TRBJ2-7, with a possible D match to TRBD2 (6 bases). Germline-derived CDR1 and CDR2 are SGHAT and FQDESV (reference sequence). V was cut by 1 base and J by 6 bases, with 10 bases left in between. The CDR3 extends over 13 amino acids. The CDR3 sequence: CASSLGVGGEQYF. CDR3 sequence (DNA): TGTGCCAGCAGCTTAGGTGTCGGGGGCGAGCAGTACTTC. Combining the CDR3 with reference TRBV11-1 and TRBJ2-7 gives the whole variable domain EAEVAQSPRYKITEKSQAVAFWCDPISGHATLYWYRQILGQGPELLVQFQDESVVDDSQLPKDRFSAERLKGVDSTLKIQPAELGDSAMYLCASSLGVGGEQYFGPGTRLTVT.

V gene TRBV11-3 combines with J gene TRBJ2-6; 7 nucleotides agree with TRBD1. The germline gives CDR1 SGHNT, CDR2 YENEEA. The V gene end was trimmed by 4 bases and the J gene end by 0 bases; junction bases not matched to a gene: 0. The CDR3 is 15 residues long. CDR3 nucleotide sequence: TGTGCCAGCAGCTCAGGGGGCTCTGGGGCCAACGTCCTGACTTTC. Translation gives CASSSGGSGANVLTF.

The rearrangement links TRBV29-1 to TRBJ1-5, with TRBD1 as a possible D gene (6 bases). The CDR3 contains 16 residues. Trimming left V 0 bases short and J 1 base short, with 13 bases between. Germline CDR1 SQVTM, CDR2 ANQGSEA. The CDR3 here is CSVEDQGIMSNQPQHF. The CDR3 DNA reads as TGCAGCGTTGAAGACCAGGGGATTATGAGCAATCAGCCCCAGCATTTT.

This clone was detected a few times. V usage is TRBV5-5 and J usage is TRBJ1-4; TRBD1 might be the D (5 bases). The germline CDR1 and CDR2 sequences are SGHKS and YYEKEE (reference sequence). The CDR3 is 15 residues long. The ends were cut back, 0 bases at V and 6 bases at J, with 12 bases in the middle. CDR3 sequence (DNA): TGTGCCAGCAGCTTGGTAGGGGAAAGGGATGAAAAACTGTTTTTT. Translation gives CASSLVGERDEKLFF.

The chain is built from TRBV7-2 and TRBJ2-3, with 11 bases fitting TRBD2. Germline values: CDR1 SGHTA, CDR2 FQGNSA. This CDR3 region has 16 residues. J gave up 2 bases and V 5 bases, and 6 bases lay outside the gene matches. In DNA, the CDR3 is TGTGCCAGCAGCAGAAGACTAGCGGGGCTCACAGATACGCAGTATTTT. Its translation: CASSRRLAGLTDTQYF. Using reference TRBV7-2 and TRBJ2-3 for the parts outside the CDR3, the full variable domain is GAGVSQSPSNKVTEKGKDVELRCDPISGHTALYWYRQSLGQGLEFLIYFQGNSAPDKSGLPSDRFSAERTGGSVSTLTIQRTQQEDSAVYLCASSRRLAGLTDTQYFGPGTRLTVL.